One and the same sample provided the 30 T cell receptor beta chains below, sequenced in a study of T-cell memory formation after mild COVID-19. In TCRdb, the 5' RACE reads were re-called with MiXCR into one record per CDR3 protein. The table has about 57,000 distinct CDR3 sequences, about 12% seen once. The sample taken for sequencing was PBMCs or a T cell subset sorted from them (not recorded which). The receptors were sampled from a man between 18 and 29 years old who had mild COVID-19 (a few samples of this study predate the infection). Cell type and time point are not known.

V and J are TRBV7-9 and TRBJ2-1; no reliable D call. The germline V gene encodes CDR1 SEHNR and CDR2 FQNEAQ (reference sequence). Trimming left V 3 bases short and J 10 bases short, with 10 bases between. The CDR3 totals 12 residues. The CDR3 reads CASSFPPREQFF. Here the CDR3 DNA reads TGTGCCAGCAGCTTCCCCCCACGGGAGCAGTTCTTC.

This clonotype has only a few counts. The chain recombines TRBV7-3 with TRBJ2-5; D is uncertain. Between the trimmed V and J ends, which lost 5 bases and 5 bases, there was a span of 15 bases. The CDR3 is 14 amino acids. The germline V gene encodes CDR1 SGHTA and CDR2 FQGTGA. As DNA, the CDR3 is TGTGCCAGCAGCCAAAACCCGGGTACGGAGACCCAGTACTTC. Translation gives CASSQNPGTETQYF.

This clonotype has only a few counts. This chain connects TRBV3-1 to TRBJ2-3; a possible D gene is TRBD2 (5 bases). V was clipped by 6 bases and J by 2 bases, with 15 bases between them. The CDR3 length is 15 residues. Germline CDR1 is LGHDT and CDR2 is YNNKEL (reference sequence). CDR3 DNA: TGTGCCAGCAGTAAACTTGGGAGTTACACAGATACGCAGTATTTT. Its translation: CASSKLGSYTDTQYF.

The V gene is TRBV7-2, the J gene TRBJ2-4; tentatively, D is TRBD1 (6 bases). V dropped 4 bases and J dropped 8 bases, with 12 bases sitting between them. The length of the CDR3 is 13 residues. Germline assignment: CDR1 SGHTA and CDR2 FQGNSA. The CDR3 sequence: CASSWDIWDIQYF. Here the CDR3 DNA reads TGTGCCAGCAGCTGGGACATTTGGGACATTCAGTACTTC.

This clonotype was seen a few times. This chain uses TRBV20-1 with TRBJ1-6; D possibly corresponds to TRBD1 (5 bases). V was trimmed by 3 bases and J by 3 bases, leaving 12 bases between them. The CDR3 totals 15 residues. Germline V gives CDR1 DFQATT, CDR2 SNEGSKA (reference sequence). DNA for the CDR3: TGCAGTGCTAGTATCCAGGGCCGCTATAATTCACCCCTCCACTTT. It translates to CSASIQGRYNSPLHF.

This clonotype appeared many times. Here the CDR3 DNA reads TGTGCCAGCTCACCAAACAGTAATGAAAAACTGTTTTTT. This encodes CASSPNSNEKLFF. This rearrangement joins TRBV18 to TRBJ1-4, with no clear D. The CDR3 is made up of 13 amino acids. The V gene lost 2 bases and the J gene lost 4 bases, with 5 bases spanning the gap. The germline V gene encodes CDR1 KGHSH and CDR2 LQKENI. Full variable domain (missing parts from reference TRBV18 and TRBJ1-4): NAGVMQNPRHLVRRRGQEARLRCSPMKGHSHVYWYRQLPEEGLKFMVYLQKENIIDESGMPKERFSAEFPKEGPSILRIQQVVRGDSAAYFCASSPNSNEKLFFGSGTQLSVL.

This clonotype was detected ten times or more. The J gene is TRBJ1-1, the V gene TRBV3-1; a weak D match, TRBD1 (5 bases). The CDR3 totals 12 residues. Germline CDR1 LGHDT, CDR2 YNNKEL (reference sequence). The V and J ends lost 4 bases and 11 bases respectively, with 14 bases between them. The CDR3 region is CASSPRGRRAFF. As DNA, the CDR3 is TGTGCCAGCAGCCCCCGGGGCAGGAGGGCTTTCTTT.

This clonotype was counted at least ten times. This sequence joins TRBV2 and TRBJ2-1, with 11 bases identical to TRBD2. The trim removed 8 bases at V and 7 bases at J, leaving 16 bases unmatched. This CDR3 comprises 17 residues. The V gene's germline CDR1 is SNHLY and CDR2 FYNNEI. As DNA, the CDR3 is TGTGCCAGCGGCACTCCCGAACTAGCGGGGGAAGAGAATGAGCAGTTCTTC. Its protein product is CASGTPELAGEENEQFF.

This chain joins TRBV4-1 and TRBJ1-2; 9 bases fit TRBD1. The CDR3 totals 17 residues. V gave up 5 bases and J gave up 2 bases; unmatched junction bases: 12. Looked up from germline, CDR1 is MGHRA and CDR2 is YSYEKL. The CDR3 coding sequence is TGCGCCAGCAGCAAAAGGGACAGGGTAATTGCGAACTATGGCTACACCTTC. Translated, it gives CASSKRDRVIANYGYTF.

In this sample, this clonotype turned up a few times. The DNA of the CDR3 is TGTGCCAGCCAAAAAGAGGTTGGACAGGGGACCTACGAGCAGTACTTC. This encodes CASQKEVGQGTYEQYF. The chain combines TRBV4-2 with TRBJ2-7; 9 bases are a match to TRBD1. CDR3 length equals 16 residues. The ends lost 8 bases at V and 2 bases at J; junction bases unmatched: 13. Germline V gene data show CDR1 as LGHNA and CDR2 as YNFKEQ.

This clonotype was seen a few times. The rearrangement joins TRBV6-6 to TRBJ2-1; TRBD2 agrees at 8 bases. Germline trimming cut 5 bases from V and 4 bases from J; bases unmatched to any gene: 4. CDR3 size: 14 residues. Per germline, CDR1 MNHNY and CDR2 SVGAGI (reference sequence). The CDR3 DNA sequence: TGTGCCAGCAGTCTACTAGCGGCTTACAATGAGCAGTTCTTC. As protein: CASSLLAAYNEQFF.

This clonotype has just a few counts. V and J are TRBV9 and TRBJ1-6, with a tentative D call TRBD1 (5 bases). The CDR3 consists of 16 residues. Trimming took off 4 bases at V and 0 bases at J, with 11 bases between the two ends. Germline values: CDR1 SGDLS, CDR2 YYNGEE. The CDR3 is CASSRADSSYNSPLHF. The CDR3 DNA reads TGTGCCAGCAGCCGGGCAGACAGCTCCTATAATTCACCCCTCCACTTT.

This clonotype occurred many times. The chain recombines TRBV7-3 with TRBJ2-3; D is possibly TRBD1 (5 bases). Per the germline V gene, CDR1 is SGHTA and CDR2 is FQGTGA. The CDR3 totals 15 residues. The V end lost 5 bases, the J end lost 3 bases, and 15 bases lay between the germline ends. CDR3 nucleotides: TGTGCCAGCAGCCCCAAGACAGCACGGACAGATACGCAGTATTTT. It encodes CASSPKTARTDTQYF.

In this sample, this clonotype turned up many times. The chain recombines TRBV7-2 with TRBJ1-5, with D unresolved. Trimming cost V 4 bases and J 0 bases, with 10 bases left between them. The germline V gene has CDR1 SGHTA and CDR2 FQGNSA. This CDR3 is 15 amino acids long. CDR3: CASSWYRVSNQPQHF. The DNA for the CDR3 is TGTGCCAGCAGCTGGTATCGCGTTAGCAATCAGCCCCAGCATTTT.

The rearrangement joins TRBV9 to TRBJ1-2; 9 nucleotides line up with TRBD1. Germline V gene lookup returns CDR1 SGDLS and CDR2 YYNGEE. V was clipped by 3 bases and J by 4 bases; unmatched bases: 4. The CDR3 contains 14 residues. Written as DNA, the CDR3 is TGTGCCAGCAGCGGGGGGGACAGGGCCTATGGCTACACCTTC. This sequence encodes CASSGGDRAYGYTF.

This clonotype came up many times. This chain joins TRBV7-2 and TRBJ2-1, with 9 bases identical to TRBD2. The CDR3 sequence is 14 residues long. The J segment lost 8 bases and the V segment lost 2 bases, leaving 4 bases of the junction unmatched. Per the germline V gene, CDR1 is SGHTA and CDR2 is FQGNSA. CDR3 sequence: CASSLLGGGDEQFF. CDR3 sequence (DNA): TGTGCCAGCAGCTTATTGGGCGGGGGGGATGAGCAGTTCTTC.

This clonotype was detected many times. The chain has TRBV4-2 and TRBJ2-7; D could derive from TRBD1 or TRBD2 (5 bases each). V lost 5 bases, J lost 6 bases, and 11 bases lay in between. CDR1 is LGHNA, CDR2 YNFKEQ, per germline. The CDR3 has 12 amino acids. CDR3 sequence (DNA): TGTGCCAGCAGCTCATGGGGGTCCGAGCAGTACTTC. Translation: CASSSWGSEQYF.

The table lists this clonotype with a few counts. V is TRBV5-5 and J is TRBJ2-2; D may be TRBD1 (5 bases). Germline CDR1 and CDR2: SGHKS and YYEKEE (reference sequence). There are 15 residues in the CDR3. Trimming took off 3 bases at V and 0 bases at J, with 9 bases between the two ends. The CDR3 reads CASSSRESNTGELFF. The CDR3, as DNA: TGTGCCAGCAGCTCCAGGGAATCGAACACCGGGGAGCTGTTTTTT.

This clonotype occurred many times. The CDR3 is CASSSRLAGRSSYEQYF. CDR3 DNA: TGTGCCAGCAGCTCCCGACTAGCGGGGCGAAGCTCCTACGAGCAGTACTTC. V gene TRBV7-3 combines with J gene TRBJ2-7; 11 positions agree with TRBD2. Germline lookup yields CDR1 SGHTA and CDR2 FQGTGA. J gave up 0 bases and V 4 bases, and 8 bases lay outside the gene matches. The CDR3 runs 17 residues.

This clonotype was observed many times. The chain links TRBV5-1 to TRBJ2-2; D remains ambiguous. Trimming removed 1 base at V and 4 bases at J, with 11 bases between. Germline V gene data show CDR1 as SGHRS and CDR2 as YFSETQ. This CDR3 region has 15 residues. CDR3 in amino acids: CASSLPLDTTGELFF. The CDR3 bases are TGCGCCAGCAGCTTGCCACTCGACACCACCGGGGAGCTGTTTTTT.

The V and J genes are TRBV7-8 and TRBJ2-2; D unresolved. Germline V lookup: CDR1 SGHVS, CDR2 FQNEAQ. The CDR3 consists of 14 residues. V was cut by 2 bases and J by 1 base, with 5 bases left in between. This CDR3 is CASSLPQNTGELFF. DNA for the CDR3: TGTGCCAGCAGCTTACCACAGAACACCGGGGAGCTGTTTTTT.

The chain recombines TRBV7-2 with TRBJ2-1, with TRBD2 identical over 9 bases. V shed 4 bases and J 0 bases; nucleotides not matched to a gene: 7. This CDR3 is 17 amino acids long. Germline loops: CDR1 SGHTA, CDR2 FQGNSA. The CDR3 sequence: CASSSLRTSVSYNEQFF. The CDR3 coding sequence is TGTGCCAGCAGCTCCCTTAGGACTAGCGTCTCCTACAATGAGCAGTTCTTC. The full variable domain, rest sourced from reference TRBV7-2 and TRBJ2-1, is GAGVSQSPSNKVTEKGKDVELRCDPISGHTALYWYRQSLGQGLEFLIYFQGNSAPDKSGLPSDRFSAERTGGSVSTLTIQRTQQEDSAVYLCASSSLRTSVSYNEQFFGPGTRLTVL.

This clonotype was seen only once. One junction end disagrees with the germline gene, perhaps due to a read error. This chain joins TRBV7-3 and TRBJ2-2, with D perhaps matching TRBD1 (6 bases). The CDR3 is 14 amino acids. Per germline, CDR1 SGHTA and CDR2 FQGTGA. CDR3 bases: TGTGTCAGCAGCTTACAGGGTACCTCCGGGGAGCTGTTTTTT. Translation: CVSSLQGTSGELFF.

This clonotype was detected many times. The genes are TRBV20-1 and TRBJ2-7, with 7 bases identical to TRBD1. Germline values: CDR1 DFQATT, CDR2 SNEGSKA (reference sequence). This CDR3 is built from 17 residues. V lost 6 bases and J lost 1; bases outside the gene matches: 18. This chain's CDR3 is CSAPTGTEKKRSYEQYF. CDR3 coding DNA: TGCAGTGCCCCCACCGGGACAGAAAAAAAAAGGTCCTACGAGCAGTACTTC.

This clonotype appeared a few times. This rearrangement joins TRBV5-1 to TRBJ2-7, with 8 bases fitting TRBD1. The CDR3 is made up of 15 amino acids. Per the germline V gene, CDR1 is SGHRS and CDR2 is YFSETQ. V shed 4 bases, J shed 1 base, and the junction held 7 bases outside the gene matches. The CDR3 reads CASSESGGRSYEQYF. The CDR3 bases are TGCGCCAGCAGCGAATCAGGGGGCAGATCCTACGAGCAGTACTTC.

The chain couples TRBV28 to TRBJ2-7; D not certain. Trimming removed 3 bases from V and 0 bases from J, with 6 bases in between. Germline CDR1 is MDHEN and CDR2 is SYDVKM. There are 13 residues in the CDR3. The DNA of the CDR3 is TGTGCCAGCAGTTTCAGGAGCTCCTACGAGCAGTACGTC. Protein sequence: CASSFRSSYEQYV.

This clonotype appeared a few times. The J gene is TRBJ2-4, the V gene TRBV7-2; unclear D gene. From germline, CDR1 is SGHTA and CDR2 FQGNSA. Trimming cost V 0 bases and J 1 base, with 10 bases left between them. The CDR3 extends over 16 amino acids. The CDR3 DNA reads as TGTGCCAGCAGCTTAGCAGGGCAGGCTGCCAAAAACATTCAGTACTTC. As protein: CASSLAGQAAKNIQYF.

V and J are TRBV3-1 and TRBJ2-2; possible D gene TRBD1, 7 bases. Between the trimmed V and J ends, which lost 0 bases and 4 bases, there was a span of 9 bases. The CDR3 runs to 15 residues. CDR1 is LGHDT and CDR2 is YNNKEL in the germline V gene (reference sequence). The CDR3 bases are TGTGCCAGCAGCCAAGATCAGGGGGGCACCGGGGAGCTGTTTTTT. Translating it yields CASSQDQGGTGELFF.

This clonotype was seen repeatedly, ten times or more. CDR3 sequence (DNA): TGTGCCAGCAGCTTAGTCGGAACTAGCGGGGGCACAGATACGCAGTATTTT. The encoded protein is CASSLVGTSGGTDTQYF. This chain uses TRBV7-9 with TRBJ2-3, with TRBD2 matching 10 bases. With V trimmed by 1 base and J by 1 base, 5 bases remained unmatched. The CDR3 is 17 residues long. Germline V lookup: CDR1 SEHNR, CDR2 FQNEAQ (reference sequence). The full variable domain, its missing parts supplied by reference TRBV7-9 and TRBJ2-3, is DTGVSQNPRHKITKRGQNVTFRCDPISEHNRLYWYRQTLGQGPEFLTYFQNEAQLEKSRLLSDRFSAERPKGSFSTLEIQRTEQGDSAMYLCASSLVGTSGGTDTQYFGPGTRLTVL.

The chain links TRBV7-2 to TRBJ1-5; D is perhaps TRBD1 (5 bases). This CDR3 contains 13 residues. The V gene's germline CDR1 is SGHTA and CDR2 FQGNSA. The V gene lost 5 bases and the J gene lost 4 bases, with 9 bases spanning the gap. CDR3 amino acids: CASSRGRNQPQHF. In DNA form, the CDR3 reads TGTGCCAGCAGCAGGGGAAGGAATCAGCCCCAGCATTTT.